This is a list of T cell receptor beta chains from one sample in a study of regulatory T cells in long-lasting Graves disease. TCRdb used MiXCR to reprocess the multiplex PCR reads, holding one entry per CDR3 protein. The sample records under 800,000 distinct CDR3 sequences, approximately 15% being singletons. The sample was also linked to a second study, of T cells in Graves' hyperthyroidism and ophthalmopathy.

Source: peripheral blood mononuclear cells (PBMCs), taken at new diagnosis, from a patient treated with antithyroid drugs. The source of these receptors is a young woman with Graves disease. CDR3s include the opening cysteine and the closing phenylalanine or tryptophan. The order of the fields is clone size, J gene, V gene, D gene, CDR3 protein, CDR3 DNA. A D gene is named only where the DNA matches it firmly. Clone size is given for some rows only: seen once, a few or many times, or a class if the clone is expanded.

NA,TRBJ2-7,TRBV5-1,NA,CASSLGTDTYEQYF,TGCGCCAGCAGCCTCGGGACCGATACCTACGAGCAGTACTTC
few,TRBJ1-2,TRBV12-3/TRBV12-4,TRBD1,CASNRQGDYGYTF,TGTGCCAGCAATAGACAGGGTGACTATGGCTACACCTTC
NA,TRBJ1-3,TRBV7-9,NA,CASSLGGGASSGNTIYF,TGTGCCAGCAGCTTAGGAGGGGGGGCCAGCTCTGGAAACACCATATATTTT
many,TRBJ1-5,TRBV27,NA,CASRSGLLGQPQHF,TGTGCCAGCCGATCGGGGCTTCTCGGTCAGCCCCAGCATTTT
NA,TRBJ2-1,TRBV30,NA,CAWTRDTHNNEQFF,TGTGCCTGGACAAGGGACACACATAACAATGAGCAGTTCTTC
NA,TRBJ2-3,TRBV9,NA,CASSVAQGDTDTQYF,TGTGCCAGCAGCGTAGCTCAGGGAGACACAGATACGCAGTATTTT
NA,TRBJ1-6,TRBV20-1,NA,CSARNNSPLHF,TGCAGTGCCAGAAATAATTCACCCCTCCACTTT
many,TRBJ1-5,TRBV29-1,NA,CSVGGAEGNQPQHF,TGCAGCGTTGGGGGGGCAGAGGGCAATCAGCCCCAGCATTTT
NA,TRBJ1-2,TRBV27,NA,CASSLDFGGGGYTF,TGTGCCAGCAGTTTAGATTTTGGGGGGGGAGGCTACACCTTC
few,TRBJ1-4,TRBV9,NA,CATSSGIGEKLFF,TGTGCCACAAGTTCAGGGATCGGTGAAAAACTGTTTTTT
NA,TRBJ2-7,TRBV6-2/TRBV6-3,NA,CASISGSPSYEQYF,TGTGCCAGCATTAGCGGTTCGCCCTCCTACGAGCAGTACTTC